The sequence of this TCR beta chain was determined in a study of T cell clones after liver transplantation. Study summary: Apart from three HCV-positive recipients, transplants were for non-autoimmune, non-viral reasons.

Sorting of unstimulated PBMCs yielded separate CD3+CD4+ and CD3+CD8+ fractions. Germline V gives CDR1 SGHRS, CDR2 YFSETQ. The length of the CDR3 is 14 residues. The trim removed 1 base at V and 10 bases at J, leaving 8 bases unmatched. Sequencing was performed with immunoSEQ multiplex PCR; in TCRdb, only in-frame clones are kept and a portion is missing. This table holds tens of thousands of clones, around four fifths found once. On this clone: This CDR3 is also generated by other DNA sequences in the sample.

The receptor was isolated from a human patient who received a liver transplant. The graft donor may account for some of the T cells. This chain connects TRBV5-1 to TRBJ2-1; TRBD2 aligns across 7 bases. Here the sequenced sample was CD4+ T cells from blood, taken about 46 months after liver transplant. The CDR3 sequence: CASSLNVGGGEQFF. Written as DNA, the CDR3 is TGCGCCAGCAGCTTGAATGTGGGGGGGGGAGAGCAGTTCTTC.